A single sample gave rise to the 16 T cell receptor beta chains below, sequenced in a study of OX40 agonist ivuxolimab in advanced cancers. Libraries were prepared by immunoSEQ multiplex PCR; TCRdb keeps only in-frame clonotypes and omits some of them. The data show tens of thousands of clones, with 85% to 90% seen just once and 10% to 11% held by the top ten. Sequenced here: CD4+ or CD8+ T cells sorted from blood, sampled in a trial of the OX40 agonist ivuxolimab. The source is an adult with an advanced solid tumor such as melanoma, head and neck, liver or kidney cancer.

V gene TRBV27 combines with J gene TRBJ2-2; D perhaps matches TRBD2 (5 bases). The CDR3 extends over 14 amino acids. Trimming stripped 5 bases from V and 7 bases from J, with 14 bases between. CDR1 and CDR2 (germline): MNHEY, SMNVEV (reference sequence). CDR3 sequence: CASSPLAGSGELFF. CDR3 bases: TGTGCCAGCAGTCCCCTGGCGGGCAGCGGGGAGCTGTTTTTT.

This chain uses TRBV9 with TRBJ2-6; no reliable D call. The germline V and J ends were trimmed by 0 bases and 4 bases, with 8 bases remaining between them. Germline V gene lookup returns CDR1 SGDLS and CDR2 YYNGEE. The CDR3 length is 15 residues. The CDR3 coding sequence is TGTGCCAGCAGCGTAGTGTCGTCCGGGGCCAACGTCCTGACTTTC. It encodes CASSVVSSGANVLTF.

The V and J genes are TRBV9 and TRBJ2-5; tentative D call: TRBD2 (6 bases). Germline CDR1 SGDLS, CDR2 YYNGEE. Trimming removed 2 bases at V and 7 bases at J, with 15 bases between. The CDR3 has 14 amino acids. This chain's CDR3 is CASSVGGSGGTQYF. The CDR3 nucleotides are TGTGCCAGCAGCGTCGGGGGTAGTGGAGGGACCCAGTACTTC.

The chain combines TRBV2 with TRBJ1-2; the D is unclear. The germline V gene has CDR1 SNHLY and CDR2 FYNNEI. V dropped 7 bases and J dropped 4 bases, with 13 bases sitting between them. This CDR3 region has 13 residues. The CDR3 sequence is CASIPAGTYGYTF. The CDR3 bases are TGTGCCAGCATCCCCGCAGGTACCTATGGCTACACCTTC. Looking up the rest from reference TRBV2 and TRBJ1-2 gives the full variable domain: EPEVTQTPSHQVTQMGQEVILRCVPISNHLYFYWYRQILGQKVEFLVSFYNNEISEKSEIFDDQFSVERPDGSNFTLKIRSTKLEDSAMYFCASIPAGTYGYTFGSGTRLTVV.

Here the CDR3 DNA reads TGCGCCAGCAGTGAAATAGAACCGACGACCCAGTACTTC. Residues: CASSEIEPTTQYF. The V call is TRBV10-2, the J call TRBJ2-5; unclear D gene. V was shortened by 3 bases and J by 7 bases, with 12 bases between the two germline ends. Germline V gene data show CDR1 as WSHSY and CDR2 as SAAADI. This CDR3 region has 13 residues.

This clone was detected only a few times. This chain uses TRBV4-1 with TRBJ2-5; D ambiguous. Per the germline V gene, CDR1 is MGHRA and CDR2 is YSYEKL. The CDR3 has 15 amino acids. V lost 0 bases and J 2 bases, leaving 10 bases between the germline ends. The CDR3 sequence is CASSQDLATQETQYF. The CDR3 DNA is TGCGCCAGCAGCCAAGATCTGGCTACTCAAGAGACCCAGTACTTC.

V is TRBV4-1 and J is TRBJ1-4; possibly TRBD1 for D (5 bases). This CDR3 comprises 14 residues. Germline CDR1 and CDR2: MGHRA and YSYEKL. V was pared by 1 base and J by 4 bases, with 7 bases between. The CDR3: CASSQGDSNEKLFF. DNA of the CDR3: TGCGCCAGCAGCCAAGGAGACAGTAATGAAAAACTGTTTTTT.

This rearrangement joins TRBV5-1 to TRBJ2-7; 8 positions agree with TRBD2. The V gene end was trimmed by 1 base and the J gene end by 4 bases; junction bases not matched to a gene: 4. In germline, CDR1 is SGHRS, CDR2 YFSETQ. The CDR3 contains 14 residues. The chain's CDR3 is CASSLKRGNYEQYF. Written as DNA, the CDR3 is TGCGCCAGCAGCTTGAAGCGGGGGAATTACGAGCAGTACTTC.

This chain connects TRBV28 to TRBJ1-2; D not certain. The V and J ends lost 3 bases and 1 base respectively, with 6 bases between them. The germline V gene encodes CDR1 MDHEN and CDR2 SYDVKM. This CDR3 spans 13 amino acids. CDR3 DNA: TGTGCCAGCAGTTTTCAGCGTAACTATGGCTACACCTTC. Translation: CASSFQRNYGYTF.

This chain links TRBV27 with TRBJ2-1; 8 bases are a match to TRBD2. V gave up 5 bases and J gave up 8 bases; unmatched junction bases: 14. The CDR3 has 16 amino acids. Germline V gene sequence: CDR1 MNHEY, CDR2 SMNVEV (reference sequence). In DNA, the CDR3 is TGTGCCAGCAGTCCGTTCGCGCGGGAGGTGGAGGATGAGCAGTTCTTC. It yields the protein CASSPFAREVEDEQFF.

The genes are TRBV11-1 and TRBJ2-5; the match to TRBD2 covers 10 bases. CDR1 SGHAT and CDR2 FQDESV come from the germline V gene (reference sequence). This CDR3 contains 16 residues. The V gene end was trimmed by 5 bases and the J gene end by 6 bases; junction bases not matched to a gene: 12. CDR3 loop: CASSPPGLAVRKTQYF. The CDR3 DNA reads as TGTGCCAGCAGCCCCCCCGGACTAGCGGTCCGGAAGACCCAGTACTTC.

The chain joins TRBV13 to TRBJ2-5; 9 positions match TRBD1. This CDR3 has 17 amino acids. V lost 6 bases and J lost 4; bases outside the gene matches: 15. The germline gives CDR1 PRHDT, CDR2 FYEKMQ (reference sequence). The CDR3 loop is CASSRSTGTGFPETQYF. The CDR3 nucleotides are TGTGCCAGCAGTCGATCGACCGGGACAGGGTTTCCAGAGACCCAGTACTTC.

The rearrangement uses TRBV13 and TRBJ1-1; the D is unclear. Germline-derived CDR1 and CDR2 are PRHDT and FYEKMQ (reference sequence). Between the trimmed V and J ends, which lost 5 bases and 0 bases, there was a span of 13 bases. The CDR3 sequence is 15 residues long. The CDR3 coding sequence is TGTGCCAGCAGCCATATACACTCTATGAACACTGAAGCTTTCTTT. It is translated as CASSHIHSMNTEAFF.

V is TRBV4-2 and J is TRBJ1-1; 10 bases are a match to TRBD1. The CDR3 totals 15 residues. Unmatched junction bases numbered 10, after V lost 7 bases and J lost 5 bases. The germline gives CDR1 LGHNA, CDR2 YNFKEQ. CDR3 loop: CASIWSGTGETEAFF. The CDR3 DNA reads as TGTGCCAGCATTTGGTCCGGGACAGGGGAAACTGAAGCTTTCTTT.

This clone was detected only once. The DNA for the CDR3 is TGCGCCAGCAGCCAAGTGAACCAAGAGACCCAGTACTTC. It encodes CASSQVNQETQYF. The chain links TRBV4-1 to TRBJ2-5; no reliable D call. The germline V gene encodes CDR1 MGHRA and CDR2 YSYEKL. V lost 1 base and J lost 0, with 3 bases in between. The CDR3 is made up of 13 amino acids.

The J gene is TRBJ2-5, the V gene TRBV7-9; perhaps TRBD1 as D (6 bases). The CDR3 spans 13 residues. Trimming removed 5 bases from V and 3 bases from J, with 10 bases in between. Germline V gene data show CDR1 as SEHNR and CDR2 as FQNEAQ (reference sequence). CDR3 region: CASSPRQEETQYF. CDR3 nucleotide sequence: TGTGCCAGCAGCCCACGACAGGAAGAGACCCAGTACTTC.